The clone carrying this T cell receptor (beta chain) was observed once. The antigen remains unidentified. This entry is derived from a study of shared clonotypes between healthy human individuals. Study conclusions and caveats: Even with large depth, rarefaction showed that sorted-subset sequencing was incomplete. The naive CD4 repertoires of several donors were compared, and about 5% of clonotypes were shared.

Looked up from germline, CDR1 is MGHRA and CDR2 is YSYEKL. Between the trimmed V and J ends, which lost 5 bases and 6 bases, there was a span of 19 bases. The CDR3 consists of 15 residues. How the authors handled the data: ImmunoSEQ supplied junction-only sequences lacking quality scores, so filtering was different. Produced via immunoSEQ multiplex PCR; TCRdb's table is partial and in-frame only. V, J and clone size were drawn from that table, and D and trimming were deduced from the DNA. Found here are about 2 million clones, roughly 94% of them singletons; the top ten hold roughly 0.13%. CD4+ cells were split into CD45RA+ naive and CD45RA-negative memory subsets.

The receptor was isolated from a man aged 18 to 30 in good health. The gene calls are TRBV4-1 and TRBJ1-1; a possible D gene is TRBD1 (6 bases). Material for sequencing was naive CD4+ T cells sorted from blood. Subset here: CD45RA+ positively selected. The CDR3 reads CASSARTASLAEAFF. CDR3 bases: TGCGCCAGCAGCGCTCGGACAGCATCCTTAGCTGAAGCTTTCTTT.